These T cell receptor beta chains were read from a single sample in a study of Graves' ophthalmopathy and Graves' hyperthyroidism. Via MiXCR, TCRdb re-called the multiplex PCR reads, giving one row per CDR3 protein. Counted here are approximately 460,000 distinct CDR3 sequences, roughly 14% occurring once; the ten biggest clones make up around 9.8%. Source material: blood. These receptors all come from a woman aged 25 to 39 with Graves' ophthalmopathy. CDR3s include the opening cysteine and the closing phenylalanine or tryptophan. A D gene is named only where the DNA matches it firmly. Where a row states a size, it is once, few, many or the class of an expanded clone; other rows omit it.

D	size	V	J	CDR3	DNA
-	-	TRBV7-2	TRBJ2-7	CASSLALPGPYEQYF	TGTGCCAGCAGCTTAGCGTTACCAGGCCCCTACGAGCAGTACTTC
-	few	TRBV10-3	TRBJ1-2	CAISESRQGGYTF	TGTGCCATCAGTGAGTCGAGGCAAGGCGGCTACACCTTC
-	-	TRBV19	TRBJ1-5	CASSIMGLGNQPQHF	TGTGCCAGTAGTATCATGGGTCTTGGCAATCAGCCCCAGCATTTT
-	many	TRBV12-3/TRBV12-4	TRBJ1-2	CASSFHRAGGYTF	TGTGCCAGCAGTTTTCACAGGGCGGGTGGCTACACCTTC
-	-	TRBV9	TRBJ2-5	CASSGGTTQETQYF	TGTGCCAGCAGCGGTGGGACAACCCAAGAGACCCAGTACTTC
-	many	TRBV10-3	TRBJ1-5	CAISADQPQHF	TGTGCCATCAGTGCTGATCAGCCCCAGCATTTT
-	many	TRBV12-3/TRBV12-4	TRBJ1-1	CASTKGPEAFF	TGTGCCAGCACAAAAGGCCCTGAAGCTTTCTTT
TRBD1	many	TRBV20-1	TRBJ2-7	CSGGTGYNEQYF	TGCAGTGGCGGGACAGGGTACAACGAGCAGTACTTC
TRBD1	many	TRBV12-3/TRBV12-4	TRBJ2-7	CASSSSNPDRGRYEQYF	TGTGCCAGCAGTTCTTCCAACCCCGACAGGGGACGGTACGAGCAGTACTTC
-	many	TRBV6-5	TRBJ1-1	CASSYSTGHRNTEAFF	TGTGCCAGCAGTTACTCGACGGGACACAGGAACACTGAAGCTTTCTTT
-	many	TRBV7-8	TRBJ1-2	CASSLTRGSSYGYTF	TGTGCCAGCAGCTTAACACGGGGATCCTCCTATGGCTACACCTTC
TRBD1	many	TRBV10-2	TRBJ1-5	CASSKKGTGQPQHF	TGCGCCAGCAGCAAAAAAGGGACAGGACAGCCCCAGCATTTT
-	few	TRBV3-1	TRBJ1-1	CASSPKTRGANTEAFF	TGTGCCAGCAGCCCCAAAACTAGGGGGGCGAACACTGAAGCTTTCTTT
-	many	TRBV12-3/TRBV12-4	TRBJ1-1	CASSLGKSTEAFF	TGTGCCAGCAGTTTGGGCAAAAGCACTGAAGCTTTCTTT
-	-	TRBV7-2	TRBJ1-2	CASSFDGTANYGYTF	TGTGCCAGCAGCTTTGACGGGACGGCTAACTATGGCTACACCTTC
TRBD1	many	TRBV7-9	TRBJ1-5	CASSLGTGRQQPQHF	TGTGCCAGCAGCTTAGGGACAGGGAGACAACAGCCCCAGCATTTT
-	many	TRBV28	TRBJ2-5	CASSLSEGLGETQYF	TGTGCCAGCAGTTTAAGTGAAGGTCTAGGGGAGACCCAGTACTTC
TRBD1	many	TRBV28	TRBJ2-4	CASSSGGQGPKNIQYF	TGTGCCAGCAGTTCAGGGGGACAGGGGCCCAAAAACATTCAGTACTTC